Sequencing of this T cell receptor beta chain was carried out in a study of regulatory T cells in long-lasting Graves disease (dated by TCRdb to 2020 to 2023). Looking at the study overall: In the newly diagnosed Graves' disease group, patients had been taking antithyroid drugs for less than 3 months. TCR sequencing covered around 13 persistent and approximately 20 newly diagnosed Graves' disease patients, around 33 samples in total. The study was conducted in China and was registered as a clinical trial. Persistent Graves' disease patients were compared with newly diagnosed Graves' disease patients by peripheral blood TCR sequencing and RNA sequencing.

The library came from multiplex PCR. The sample was run on an Illumina HiSeq 4000. To build TCR beta libraries, CDR3 regions were amplified by Arm-PCR using iRepertoire HTBI primers. Gel purification was performed on PCR products prior to sequencing. From the authors' description of their analysis: Across samples, about 64 TRBV and roughly 13 TRBJ segments were identified and used for gene usage analysis of CDR3 amino acid clonotypes. COPE and FqMerger were used to merge filtered high-quality paired reads into contigs. BLAST was used to align contigs to IMGT TRBV, TRBD and TRBJ reference genes, with CDR3 defined following IMGT. Any clonotype with a frequency above 0.1% was classified as a highly expanded clone. Shannon entropy served as the measure of repertoire diversity, while the Gini coefficient captured V-J evenness. Clonotypes shared by more than one individual were considered public. The raw public reads went through TCRdb reprocessing: fastp at Q25, MiXCR clone calling, in-frame beta chains kept. When rows share a CDR3 protein, they turn into one entry using the most common DNA and genes. These V and J calls originate from TCRdb's pipeline instead of the authors' own analysis. The sample table shows about 500,000 distinct CDR3 sequences, and 15% to 20% are seen once. The ten top clones hold 10% to 15% of the sample.

Findings and caveats that apply to the study as a whole: Sequencing and analysis were limited to the TCR beta chain. Lower TCR Shannon entropy and fewer highly expanded clones were observed in persistent Graves' disease patients than in newly diagnosed patients, which suggested clonal expansion. Patients with persistent disease shared more public clonotypes (roughly 2,900) than newly diagnosed patients did (around 930). Peripheral blood alone was examined, since thyroid tissue, which constituted the primary lesion, could not be accessed. The authors acknowledged the small sample size as a limitation that may reduce accuracy.

In its sample, this clonotype was seen many times. Which antigen it targets is not known. Per-nucleotide qualities are absent, and no much larger clonotype sits a single base away. According to the study, the label for this sample's time point signals: newly diagnosed GD, antithyroid drugs for less than 3 months. For both TCR sequencing and RNA sequencing, RNA was extracted from PBMCs using TRIzol. Graves' disease was diagnosed according to American Thyroid Association guidelines. Recruitment of patients was carried out at an endocrinology department in Xi'an, China. Each patient gave approximately 9 milliliters of peripheral blood, collected in an EDTA anticoagulant tube. Ficoll Paque Plus density gradient separation was used to isolate PBMCs, and no additional T cell sorting was done. An Agilent 2100 Bioanalyzer and agarose gel were used to check RNA quality, and a NanoDrop 2000 was used to measure RNA concentration.

This sample also appeared in a second study, on T cells in Graves' hyperthyroidism and ophthalmopathy. That second publication adds: Stable Graves' hyperthyroidism was defined as the absence of progression to ophthalmopathy over 18 months of follow-up. Hyperthyroidism patients were newly diagnosed, had a disease duration of under 2 months, and were aged 18 to 65 years. Exclusion was applied to patients with uncontrolled infections, other autoimmune diseases, pregnancy or lactation. Diagnoses relied on clinical symptoms, serum thyroxine and TRAb, thyroid ultrasound and orbital computed tomography. The TCR CDR3 was subjected to a first round of RT-PCR using the HTBI primer set and the Qiagen OneStep RT-PCR kit. Most expanded thyroid clonotypes (frequency above 0.001) were also detected in blood, a finding suggesting that blood repertoires may reflect thyroid immune responses. In cross-validation, a model built on a 13 V-J signature told ophthalmopathy apart from stable hyperthyroidism with about 90% sensitivity and roughly 81% specificity, and in testing the same model reached 80%/75%. In validation, the model predicted progression to ophthalmopathy with 55% to 71% sensitivity and approximately 72% specificity, a median of approximately 6.7 months before onset. To identify TCR V-J signatures that set the groups apart, the researchers used a discovery cohort of about a hundred patients, made up of around 42 with Graves' ophthalmopathy and 57 with stable Graves' hyperthyroidism. Whether ophthalmopathy could be predicted prospectively was tested in an independent validation cohort made up of under 20 hyperthyroidism patients plus 17 patients who later progressed to ophthalmopathy. The 100 or so discovery patients were randomly divided into training and test sets at a 7:3 ratio. Thyroid tissue and blood T-cell repertoires from several Graves' hyperthyroidism patients were also compared in the study. After blood sampling, hyperthyroidism patients were treated with methimazole at a starting dose of 30 mg daily, and ophthalmopathy patients were treated with high-dose intravenous methylprednisolone. The libraries were constructed in a second round of multiplex PCR and then size-selected and purified. Paired-end sequencing of the libraries was performed with 100 bp reads on an Illumina HiSeq2000. SOAPnuke was used to process the raw data, throwing out any read that contained adapters or uncalled bases, had a mean Phred below 15, or lacked an exact constant-primer or identifier match. High-quality paired reads were merged using COPE v1.2.5, and each unique nucleotide sequence was defined as a clonotype. MiTCR v1.1 was used to align clonotypes to the IMGT TRBV, TRBD and TRBJ reference segments. Only V-J combinations with frequency above 0.0001, covering 99% to 99.2% of repertoires, were analysed. The TCS score was defined as F50 (clonal expansion) divided by E x V (chaos), with BLOSUM62-based TCRdist calculated between CDR3 peptides within each V-J. Welch's t-statistics and random forest reduced around 510 V-J features to around 14, which were used in a naive Bayes classifier (R e1071). Sample size was not statistically predetermined, and investigators were not blinded to group allocation. TCR Vbeta CDR3 sequencing of 135 peripheral blood samples (43 ophthalmopathy, roughly 72 hyperthyroidism and around 17 progressor patients) is reported in the paper.

The sequence came from a middle-aged man with Graves disease. Donor details come from another sample of the same person, matched by shared clones. The starting material was peripheral blood mononuclear cells (PBMCs), obtained at new diagnosis, from a patient treated with antithyroid drugs.

The CDR3 protein sequence reads: CASNEPGLAAQETQYF. The DNA sequence reads TGTGCCAGCAACGAACCCGGACTAGCGGCCCAAGAGACCCAGTACTTC. The rearranged segments are TRBV5-5 and TRBJ2-5; 10 central nucleotides agree with TRBD2. Here V drops 6 bases and J drops 1 base, and the junction holds 9 bases not matched to any gene. From a lookup of the germline V gene (reference sequence), CDR1 and CDR2 are SGHKS and YYEKEE. The CDR3 goes from the cysteine to the phenylalanine over 16 residues. The DNA shown is the 48-base CDR3, in frame from base 1.